Given below is one T cell receptor (beta chain) in context. The target of this receptor is not known. Base qualities were left out, and no much larger clone turns up one base away. Each collaborating institution followed its own protocols to collect whole blood in K2EDTA tubes. For TCRbeta analysis, collaborators shipped samples as frozen whole blood, isolated PBMCs, or DNA extracted from either of those sample types. This sample was taken from a study of blood T cell repertoires in COVID-19 (dated by TCRdb to 2020 to 2021). For the study in its entirety: Samples from collaborators originated in the United States, Italy and Spain and spanned both the acute and convalescent phases of COVID-19. Nearly every sample came with metadata listing a de-identified subject ID, COVID-19 status, age in years and sex. The dataset comprised deeply sampled blood TCRbeta repertoires from subjects exposed to, actively infected with, or recovered from COVID-19. Samples came from the ongoing ImmuneRACE study (first 160 participants) plus 1,254 subjects from 6 global collaborators. The material from the prospective study consisted of cDNA or gDNA derived from T cells, B-cell-depleted T cells, or PBMCs. HLA class I and class II types, where available, came from metadata supplied by the sample provider rather than from assay-based typing. The repertoires were made available in a free public database intended to serve as a resource for research on the immune response to SARS-CoV-2. Paper-wide results and their limitations: The quantity of clinical and demographic metadata differed by source and by participant and was supplied without curation.

TCRbeta CDR3 regions were amplified from genomic DNA by means of the immunoSEQ Assay, a bias-controlled multiplex PCR. Per the source publication's procedure: Within the assay, amplification of reference gene primers was used to estimate how many nucleated cells each sample contained. Sequence reads were collapsed and filtered to measure the absolute abundance of every unique TCRbeta CDR3 rearrangement. Productive Simpson clonality was computed per sample as the square root of Simpson's diversity index over productive rearrangements. TCRdb holds this immuneACCESS table with in-frame rearrangements only. Some clones are missing; in checked studies, unresolved V genes explain under half, and the rest has no known cause. Clonal size and the V and J genes are those of that table, whereas D and trimming came from the DNA. The sample records about 100,000 clones, roughly 92% of which are singletons. Together, the top ten hold under 7.5% of the sample.

Sequencing was performed on peripheral blood. This receptor was obtained from an older man with acute or convalescent COVID-19.

The base sequence is TGTGCCAGCAGCTACTCGGGACAGGGAGAGACCCAGTACTTC. It translates as CASSYSGQGETQYF. The chain joins TRBV9 to TRBJ2-5; 9 bases in between match TRBD1. The CDR3 sequence holds 14 residues, the cysteine and phenylalanine included. CDR3 DNA only is kept here, 42 bases in frame from base 1. Trimmed from V: 4 bases; trimmed from J: 4 bases; junction bases lacking a gene match: 5. CDR1 and CDR2, looked up from the germline V gene, are SGDLS and YYNGEE.